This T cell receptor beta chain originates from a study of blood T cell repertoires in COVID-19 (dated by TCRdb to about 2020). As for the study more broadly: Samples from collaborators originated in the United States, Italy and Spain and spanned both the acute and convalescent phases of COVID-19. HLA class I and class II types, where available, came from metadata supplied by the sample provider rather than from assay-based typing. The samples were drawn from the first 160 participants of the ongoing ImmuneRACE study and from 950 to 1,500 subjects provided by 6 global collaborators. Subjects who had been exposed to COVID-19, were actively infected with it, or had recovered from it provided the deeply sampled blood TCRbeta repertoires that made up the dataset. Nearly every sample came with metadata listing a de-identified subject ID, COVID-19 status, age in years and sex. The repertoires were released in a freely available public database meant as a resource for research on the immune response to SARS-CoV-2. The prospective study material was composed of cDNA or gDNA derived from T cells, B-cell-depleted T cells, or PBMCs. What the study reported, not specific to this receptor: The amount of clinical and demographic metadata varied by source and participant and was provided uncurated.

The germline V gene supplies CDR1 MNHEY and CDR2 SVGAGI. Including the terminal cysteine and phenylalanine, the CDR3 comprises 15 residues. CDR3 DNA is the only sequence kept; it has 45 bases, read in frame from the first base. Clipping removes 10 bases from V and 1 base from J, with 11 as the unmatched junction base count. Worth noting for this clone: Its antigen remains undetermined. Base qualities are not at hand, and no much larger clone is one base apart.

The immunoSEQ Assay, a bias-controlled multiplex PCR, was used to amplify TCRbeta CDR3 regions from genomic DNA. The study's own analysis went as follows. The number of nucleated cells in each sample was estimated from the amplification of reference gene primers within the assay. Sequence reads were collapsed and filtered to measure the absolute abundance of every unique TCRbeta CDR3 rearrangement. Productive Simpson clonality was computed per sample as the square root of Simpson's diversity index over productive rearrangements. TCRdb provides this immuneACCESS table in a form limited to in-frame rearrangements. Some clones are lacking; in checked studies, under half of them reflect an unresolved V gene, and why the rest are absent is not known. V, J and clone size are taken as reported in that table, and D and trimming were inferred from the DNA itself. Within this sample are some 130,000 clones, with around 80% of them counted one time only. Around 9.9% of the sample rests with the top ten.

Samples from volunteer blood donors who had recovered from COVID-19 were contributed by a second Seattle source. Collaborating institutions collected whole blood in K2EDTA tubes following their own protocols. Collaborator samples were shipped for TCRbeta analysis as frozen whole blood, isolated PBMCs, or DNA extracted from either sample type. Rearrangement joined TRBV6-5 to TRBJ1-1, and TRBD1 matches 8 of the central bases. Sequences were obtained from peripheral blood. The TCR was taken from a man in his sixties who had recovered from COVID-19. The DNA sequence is TGTGCCACCAGGTCCAGGGGGCTTAAGAACACTGAAGCTTTCTTT. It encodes CATRSRGLKNTEAFF.